The T cell receptor beta chain under discussion was sequenced for a study of T cell responses to AZD1222 COVID-19 vaccine. On this clone: Antigen specificity is unknown.

The germline V and J ends were trimmed by 4 bases and 8 bases, with 13 bases remaining between them. This CDR3 has 13 amino acids. The germline CDR1 and CDR2 sequences are SGHNT and YYREEE (reference sequence). Study conclusions and caveats: In a largely white British group with more females than males, clonal diversity was possibly underestimated. Just a handful of AZD1222 recipients tested seropositive at baseline. Scientists sampled the repertoires only once the peak T cell response had passed.

Only in-frame clones appear in the TCRdb table, and some are missing; sequencing was by immunoSEQ multiplex PCR. The sample includes some 150,000 clones, about 91% of them seen just once. This TCR came from an adult in good health. V is TRBV5-4 and J is TRBJ2-1, with D uncertain. Sequencing was performed on peripheral blood, taken on day 0 of MenACWY control vaccination. CDR3 nucleotide sequence: TGTGCCAGCAGCGCCTCTAGTTCACATGAGCAGTTCTTC. Its protein is CASSASSSHEQFF.